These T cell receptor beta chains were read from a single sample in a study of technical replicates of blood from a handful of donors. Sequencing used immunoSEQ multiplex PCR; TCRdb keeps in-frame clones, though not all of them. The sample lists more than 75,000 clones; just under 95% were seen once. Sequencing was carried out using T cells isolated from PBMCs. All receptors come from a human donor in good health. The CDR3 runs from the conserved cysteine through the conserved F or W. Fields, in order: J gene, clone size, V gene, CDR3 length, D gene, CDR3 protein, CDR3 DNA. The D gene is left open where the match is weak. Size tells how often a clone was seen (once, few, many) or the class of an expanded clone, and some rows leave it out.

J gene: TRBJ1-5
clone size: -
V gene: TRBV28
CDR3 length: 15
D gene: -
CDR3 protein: CASNPAAESNQPQHF
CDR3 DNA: TGTGCCAGCAACCCCGCCGCGGAGAGCAATCAGCCCCAGCATTTT

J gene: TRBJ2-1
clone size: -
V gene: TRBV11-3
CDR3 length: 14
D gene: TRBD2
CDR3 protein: CASSLAGGKGEQFF
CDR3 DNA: TGTGCCAGCAGCTTAGCGGGGGGTAAGGGTGAGCAGTTCTTC

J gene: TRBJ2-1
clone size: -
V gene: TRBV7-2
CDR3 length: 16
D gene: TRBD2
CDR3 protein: CASSWKTSGGGNEQFF
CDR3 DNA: TGTGCCAGCAGCTGGAAGACTAGCGGGGGAGGTAATGAGCAGTTCTTC

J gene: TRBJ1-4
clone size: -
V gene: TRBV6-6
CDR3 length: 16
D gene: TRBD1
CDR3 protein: CASSYSYRGVGEKLFF
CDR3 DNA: TGTGCCAGCAGTTACTCTTACAGGGGTGTAGGTGAAAAACTGTTTTTT

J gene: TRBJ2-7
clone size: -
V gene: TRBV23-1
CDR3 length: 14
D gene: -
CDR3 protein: CASSCLGFSYEQYF
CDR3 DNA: TGCGCCAGCTCCTGTCTGGGCTTCTCCTACGAGCAGTACTTC

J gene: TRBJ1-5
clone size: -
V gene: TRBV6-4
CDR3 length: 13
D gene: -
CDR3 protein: CASSPEAYQPQHF
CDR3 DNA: TGTGCCAGCAGCCCTGAGGCCTATCAGCCCCAGCATTTT

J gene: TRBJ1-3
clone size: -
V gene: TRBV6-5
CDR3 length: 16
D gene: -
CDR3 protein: CASSYSIAGFGNTIYF
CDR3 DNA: TGTGCCAGCAGTTACTCGATAGCTGGTTTTGGAAACACCATATATTTT

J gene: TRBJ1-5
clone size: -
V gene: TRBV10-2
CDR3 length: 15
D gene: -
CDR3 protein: CASSDVISGNQPQHF
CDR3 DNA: TGCGCCAGCAGTGATGTTATTTCAGGGAATCAGCCCCAGCATTTT

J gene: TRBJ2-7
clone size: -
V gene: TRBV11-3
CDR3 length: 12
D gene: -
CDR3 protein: CASSQGGVEQYF
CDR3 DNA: TGTGCCAGCAGTCAAGGAGGGGTGGAGCAGTACTTC

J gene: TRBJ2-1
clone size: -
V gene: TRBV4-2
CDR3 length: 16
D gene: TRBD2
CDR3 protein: CASSQDPSGSPAEQFF
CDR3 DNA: TGTGCCAGCAGCCAGGACCCTAGCGGGAGTCCTGCTGAGCAGTTCTTC

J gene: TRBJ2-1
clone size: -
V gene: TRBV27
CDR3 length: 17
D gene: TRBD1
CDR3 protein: CASSPRQGIPFYNEQFF
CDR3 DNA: TGTGCCAGCAGTCCTCGACAGGGGATCCCTTTCTACAATGAGCAGTTCTTC

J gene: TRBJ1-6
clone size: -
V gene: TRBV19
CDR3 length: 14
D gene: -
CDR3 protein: CASGTGVRSSPLHF
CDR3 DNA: TGTGCCAGTGGAACGGGGGTCCGCAGTTCACCCCTCCACTTT

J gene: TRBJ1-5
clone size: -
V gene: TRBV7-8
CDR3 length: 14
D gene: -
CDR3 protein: CASSLSELNQPQHF
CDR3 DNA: TGTGCCAGCAGCTTAAGTGAGTTAAATCAGCCCCAGCATTTT

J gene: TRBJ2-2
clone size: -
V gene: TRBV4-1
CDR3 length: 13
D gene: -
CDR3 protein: CASRGENTGELFF
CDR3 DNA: TGCGCCAGCCGAGGAGAGAACACCGGGGAGCTGTTTTTT

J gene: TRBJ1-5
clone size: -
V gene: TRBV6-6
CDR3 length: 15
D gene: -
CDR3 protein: CASSYSTPGNQPQHF
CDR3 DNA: TGTGCCAGCAGTTACTCGACACCGGGGAACCAGCCCCAGCATTTT

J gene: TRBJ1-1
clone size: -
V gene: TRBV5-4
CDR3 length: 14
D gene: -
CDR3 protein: CASSLTGMRTEAFF
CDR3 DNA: TGTGCCAGCAGCTTGACAGGGATGAGAACTGAAGCTTTCTTT

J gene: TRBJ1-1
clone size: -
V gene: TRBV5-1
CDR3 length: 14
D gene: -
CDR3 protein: CASSFVRANTEAFF
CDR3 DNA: TGCGCCAGCAGCTTCGTCAGGGCGAACACTGAAGCTTTCTTT

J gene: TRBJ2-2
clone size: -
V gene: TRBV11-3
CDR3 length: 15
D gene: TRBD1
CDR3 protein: CASSVRTGNTGELFF
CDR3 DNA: TGTGCCAGCAGCGTAAGGACAGGGAACACCGGGGAGCTGTTTTTT

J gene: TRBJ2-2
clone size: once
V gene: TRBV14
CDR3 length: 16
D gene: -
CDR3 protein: CASSQEGGARTGELFF
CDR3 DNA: TGTGCCAGCAGCCAAGAAGGGGGGGCGCGAACCGGGGAGCTGTTTTTT

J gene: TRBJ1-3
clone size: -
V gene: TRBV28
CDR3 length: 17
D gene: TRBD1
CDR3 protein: CASSLWTGAFSGNTIYF
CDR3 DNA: TGTGCCAGCAGTTTATGGACAGGGGCTTTCTCTGGAAACACCATATATTTT

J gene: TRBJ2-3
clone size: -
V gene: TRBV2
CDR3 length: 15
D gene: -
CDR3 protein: CASSEGRTGTDTQYF
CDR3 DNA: TGTGCCAGCAGTGAGGGCAGGACTGGCACAGATACGCAGTATTTT

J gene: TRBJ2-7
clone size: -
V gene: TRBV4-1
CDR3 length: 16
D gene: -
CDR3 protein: CASSQSPTATVYEQYF
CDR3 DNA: TGCGCCAGCAGCCAGAGCCCGACAGCCACAGTCTACGAGCAGTACTTC

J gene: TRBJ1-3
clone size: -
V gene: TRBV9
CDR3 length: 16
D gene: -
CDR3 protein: CASSATFLFQGNTIYF
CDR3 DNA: TGTGCCAGCAGCGCAACCTTTCTCTTCCAGGGAAACACCATATATTTT

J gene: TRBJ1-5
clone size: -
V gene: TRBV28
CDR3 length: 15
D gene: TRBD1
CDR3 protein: CASRSGTGTNQPQHF
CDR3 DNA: TGTGCCAGCAGATCCGGGACAGGGACGAATCAGCCCCAGCATTTT

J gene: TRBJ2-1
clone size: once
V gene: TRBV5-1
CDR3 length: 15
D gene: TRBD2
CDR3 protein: CASSLGAGVLNEQFF
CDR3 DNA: TGCGCCAGCAGCTTGGGAGCGGGAGTACTGAATGAGCAGTTCTTC

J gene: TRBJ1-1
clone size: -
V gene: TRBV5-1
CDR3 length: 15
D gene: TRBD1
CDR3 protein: CASSFAGTVNTEAFF
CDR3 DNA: TGCGCCAGCAGCTTTGCCGGGACAGTGAACACTGAAGCTTTCTTT

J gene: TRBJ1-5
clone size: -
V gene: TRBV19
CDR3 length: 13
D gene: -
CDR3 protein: CATQEGVGQPQHF
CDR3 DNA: TGTGCCACCCAGGAGGGAGTAGGGCAGCCCCAGCATTTT

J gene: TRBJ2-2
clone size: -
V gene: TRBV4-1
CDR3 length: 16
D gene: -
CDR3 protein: CASSQEGSGNTGELFF
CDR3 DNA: TGCGCCAGCAGCCAAGAGGGTAGCGGGAACACCGGGGAGCTGTTTTTT

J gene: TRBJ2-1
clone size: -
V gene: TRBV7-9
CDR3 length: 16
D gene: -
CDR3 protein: CASRDFTGPAVDEQFF
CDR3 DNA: TGTGCCAGCAGGGATTTCACAGGGCCCGCGGTGGATGAGCAGTTCTTC

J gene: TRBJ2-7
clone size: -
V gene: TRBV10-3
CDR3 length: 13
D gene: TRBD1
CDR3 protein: CAIRLTGGGEQYF
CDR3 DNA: TGTGCCATCAGATTAACAGGGGGCGGCGAGCAGTACTTC

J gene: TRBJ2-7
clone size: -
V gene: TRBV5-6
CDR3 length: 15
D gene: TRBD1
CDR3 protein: CASSSMTGGTYEQYF
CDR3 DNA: TGTGCCAGCAGCTCTATGACAGGGGGTACCTACGAGCAGTACTTC

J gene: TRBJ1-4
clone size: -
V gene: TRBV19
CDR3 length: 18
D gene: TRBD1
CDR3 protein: CASSHPRQGMRTNEKLFF
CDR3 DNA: TGTGCCAGTAGTCACCCCCGACAGGGGATGAGAACTAATGAAAAACTGTTTTTT

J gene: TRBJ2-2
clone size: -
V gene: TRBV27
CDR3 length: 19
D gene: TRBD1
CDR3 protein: CASSFSGTGRSKNTGELFF
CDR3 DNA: TGTGCCAGCAGTTTCTCCGGGACAGGGCGATCGAAGAACACCGGGGAGCTGTTTTTT

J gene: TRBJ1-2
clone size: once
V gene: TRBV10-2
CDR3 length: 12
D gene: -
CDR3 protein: CASSDRDYGYTF
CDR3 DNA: TGCGCCAGCAGTGACAGGGACTATGGCTACACCTTC

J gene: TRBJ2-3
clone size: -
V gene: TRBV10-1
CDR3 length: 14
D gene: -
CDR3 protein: CASSDFAVTDTQYF
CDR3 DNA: TGCGCCAGCAGTGATTTTGCAGTAACAGATACGCAGTATTTT

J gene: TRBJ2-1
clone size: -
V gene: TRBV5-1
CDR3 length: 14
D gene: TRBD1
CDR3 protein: CASSLLTGGNEQFF
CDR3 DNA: TGCGCCAGCAGCTTACTTACAGGGGGCAATGAGCAGTTCTTC

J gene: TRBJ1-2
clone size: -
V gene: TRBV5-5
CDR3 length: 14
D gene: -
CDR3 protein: CASSSVGARHGYTF
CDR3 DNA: TGTGCCAGCAGCTCCGTGGGGGCTCGTCATGGCTACACCTTC

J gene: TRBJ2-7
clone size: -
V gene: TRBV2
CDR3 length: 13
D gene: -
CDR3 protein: CASSAWGPYEQYF
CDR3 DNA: TGTGCCAGCAGTGCTTGGGGGCCTTACGAGCAGTACTTC

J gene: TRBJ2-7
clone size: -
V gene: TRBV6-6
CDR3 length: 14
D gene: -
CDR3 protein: CASSYSIGIYEQYF
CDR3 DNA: TGTGCCAGCAGTTACTCGATCGGGATCTACGAGCAGTACTTC

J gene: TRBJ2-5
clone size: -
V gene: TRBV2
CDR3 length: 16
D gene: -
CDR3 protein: CASSDSGWGRSETQYF
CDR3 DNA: TGTGCCAGCAGTGATTCTGGCTGGGGGCGGTCGGAGACCCAGTACTTC

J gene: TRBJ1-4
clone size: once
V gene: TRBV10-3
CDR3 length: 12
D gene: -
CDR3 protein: CAISYQGDKLFF
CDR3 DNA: TGTGCCATCAGTTATCAGGGTGACAAACTGTTTTTT

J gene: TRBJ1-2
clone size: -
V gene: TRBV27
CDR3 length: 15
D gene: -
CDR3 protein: CASSLFGVGDYGYTF
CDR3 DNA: TGTGCCAGCAGTTTATTTGGAGTAGGGGACTATGGCTACACCTTC

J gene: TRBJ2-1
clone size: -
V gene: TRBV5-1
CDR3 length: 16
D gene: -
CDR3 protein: CASSPPVEVSGNEQFF
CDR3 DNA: TGCGCCAGCAGCCCCCCAGTGGAGGTTTCGGGGAATGAGCAGTTCTTC

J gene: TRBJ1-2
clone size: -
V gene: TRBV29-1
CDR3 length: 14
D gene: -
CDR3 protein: CSVDLGSTNYGYTF
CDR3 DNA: TGCAGCGTTGACTTGGGCAGTACTAACTATGGCTACACCTTC

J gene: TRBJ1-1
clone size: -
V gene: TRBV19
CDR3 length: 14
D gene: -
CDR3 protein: CASTNPGYGTEAFF
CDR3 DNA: TGTGCCAGTACCAACCCGGGGTACGGTACTGAAGCTTTCTTT

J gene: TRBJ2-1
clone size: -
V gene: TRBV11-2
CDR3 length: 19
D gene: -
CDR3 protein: CASSMFGRDRPGSYNEQFF
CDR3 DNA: TGTGCCAGCAGCATGTTTGGCAGGGATCGACCCGGGTCCTACAATGAGCAGTTCTTC

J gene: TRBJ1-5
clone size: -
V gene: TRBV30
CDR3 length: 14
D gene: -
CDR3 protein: CAWSRGGSNQPQHF
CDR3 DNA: TGTGCCTGGAGTAGGGGGGGTAGCAATCAGCCCCAGCATTTT

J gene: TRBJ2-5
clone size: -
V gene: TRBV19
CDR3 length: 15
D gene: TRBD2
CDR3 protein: CASSISSGEGETQYF
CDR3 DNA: TGTGCCAGTAGTATATCTAGCGGAGAGGGAGAGACCCAGTACTTC

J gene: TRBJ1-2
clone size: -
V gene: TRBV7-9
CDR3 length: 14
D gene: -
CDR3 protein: CASSLEGPGYGYTF
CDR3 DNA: TGTGCCAGCAGCTTAGAAGGGCCAGGGTATGGCTACACCTTC

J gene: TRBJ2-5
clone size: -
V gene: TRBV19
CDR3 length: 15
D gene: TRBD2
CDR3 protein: CASSMGTSGGWAQYF
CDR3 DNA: TGTGCCAGTAGTATGGGGACTAGCGGGGGGTGGGCCCAGTACTTC

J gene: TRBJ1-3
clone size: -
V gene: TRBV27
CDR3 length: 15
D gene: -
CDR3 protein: CASSSLFGSGNTIYF
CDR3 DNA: TGTGCCAGCAGCTCCCTATTTGGTTCAGGAAACACCATATATTTT